This TCR beta chain is drawn from a study of blood T cell repertoires in COVID-19. Across the whole study: Acute and convalescent COVID-19 specimens originated in the United States, Italy and Spain. T cells, B-cell-depleted T cells, or PBMCs supplied cDNA or gDNA.

The CDR3 is 14 amino acids. Trimming took off 4 bases at V and 3 bases at J, with 13 bases between the two ends. Germline V gives CDR1 SGHRS, CDR2 YFSETQ. Original methodology: Using reference gene primer amplification, nucleated cell counts were estimated. Clones were read by immunoSEQ multiplex PCR, and TCRdb kept only the in-frame ones, dropping some. V and J calls and clone size are copied from that table; D and trimming were computed from the DNA. Of roughly 91,000 clones listed, roughly 72% are singletons. The sequence derives from a man between 65 and 85 years old with acute or convalescent COVID-19. The specimen sequenced was peripheral blood. The V gene is TRBV5-1, the J gene TRBJ2-5; a weak D match, TRBD1 (6 bases). CDR3 sequence (DNA): TGCGCCAGCAGCCTAGGGACATTCAAAGAGACCCAGTACTTC. This translates into CASSLGTFKETQYF.